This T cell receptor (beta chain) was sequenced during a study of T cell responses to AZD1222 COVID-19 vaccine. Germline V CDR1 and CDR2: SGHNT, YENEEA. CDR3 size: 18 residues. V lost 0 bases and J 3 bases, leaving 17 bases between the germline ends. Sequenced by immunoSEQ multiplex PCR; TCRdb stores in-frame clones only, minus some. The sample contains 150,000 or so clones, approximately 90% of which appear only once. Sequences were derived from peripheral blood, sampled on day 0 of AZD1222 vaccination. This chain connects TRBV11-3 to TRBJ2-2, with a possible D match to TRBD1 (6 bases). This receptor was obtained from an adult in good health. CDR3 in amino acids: CASSLDLGAAMDTGELFF. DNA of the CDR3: TGTGCCAGCAGCTTAGATCTGGGGGCCGCTATGGACACCGGGGAGCTGTTTTTT.